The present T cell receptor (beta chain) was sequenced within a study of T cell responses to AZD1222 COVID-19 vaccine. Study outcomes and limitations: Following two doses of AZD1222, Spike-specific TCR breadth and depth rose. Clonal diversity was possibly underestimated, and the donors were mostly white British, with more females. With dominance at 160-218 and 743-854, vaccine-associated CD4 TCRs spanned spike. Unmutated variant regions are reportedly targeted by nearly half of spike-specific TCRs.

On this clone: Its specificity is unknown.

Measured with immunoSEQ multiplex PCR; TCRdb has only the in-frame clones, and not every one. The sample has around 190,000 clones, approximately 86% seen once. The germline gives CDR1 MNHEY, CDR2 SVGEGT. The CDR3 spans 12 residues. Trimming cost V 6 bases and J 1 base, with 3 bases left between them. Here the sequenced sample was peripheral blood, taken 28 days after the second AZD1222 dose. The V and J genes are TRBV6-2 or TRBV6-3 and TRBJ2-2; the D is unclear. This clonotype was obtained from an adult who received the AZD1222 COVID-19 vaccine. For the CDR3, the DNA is TGTGCCAGCAGCCGGAACACCGGGGAGCTGTTTTTT. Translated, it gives CASSRNTGELFF.